This T cell receptor (beta chain) was recovered during a study of identical twins. Study results and limitations: Possibly, invariant MAIT and iNKT cells partly confounded zero-insertion analyses. Fewer insertions were carried by abundant cord blood beta clonotypes, but none was seen in memory repertoires.

This clonotype occurred many times. What it binds is not known. V shed 3 bases and J 3 bases; nucleotides not matched to a gene: 7. Germline CDR1 reads SGHRS; CDR2 reads YFSETQ. There are 16 residues in the CDR3. From the 5' RACE reads, TCRdb called clonotypes with MiXCR, one entry per CDR3 protein. The data contain roughly 250,000 distinct CDR3 sequences, 5.5% to 7% of them singletons. These data were likewise used in another study, on yellow fever vaccine responses in identical twins. This second report adds: Twins reportedly had a vaccine T cell response that seemed partly convergent, partly personalized.

The TCR was taken from a woman younger than 30 in good health. The specimen was memory (CD45RO+) T cells sorted from blood. The rearrangement joins TRBV5-1 to TRBJ2-7, with 12 bases aligning to TRBD2. The CDR3 region has the DNA TGCGCCAGCAGCTCCGGACTAGCGGGATCAAACTACGAGCAGTACTTC. Translating it yields CASSSGLAGSNYEQYF.